A selection of T cell receptor beta chains follows, all from one sample in a study of blood T cell repertoires in COVID-19. Profiling relied on immunoSEQ multiplex PCR, and the TCRdb table lists in-frame clones only, not all of them. The sample lists around 150,000 clones; 75% to 80% were seen once. The source material was PBMCs or T cells enriched from blood (not recorded which). The receptors here all came from a woman in her 50s who had recovered from COVID-19. CDR3s include the opening cysteine and the closing phenylalanine or tryptophan. Fields, in order: D gene, clone size, V gene, J gene, CDR3 protein, CDR3 DNA. D genes are given only for firm matches. Some rows mark clone size as missing; the rest say once, few, many or name a class of expanded clone.

d_gene: .; abundance: once; v_gene: TRBV19; j_gene: TRBJ1-5; CDR3aa: CASSIIDRPSQPQHF; CDR3nt: TGTGCCAGTAGTATAATTGACAGGCCTAGCCAGCCCCAGCATTTT
d_gene: TRBD2; abundance: few; v_gene: TRBV30; j_gene: TRBJ2-7; CDR3aa: CAWAVGGTYEQYF; CDR3nt: TGTGCCTGGGCCGTGGGGGGGACCTACGAGCAGTACTTC
d_gene: .; abundance: .; v_gene: TRBV29-1; j_gene: TRBJ1-3; CDR3aa: CSVAGGNTIYF; CDR3nt: TGCAGCGTTGCAGGGGGAAACACCATATATTTT
d_gene: .; abundance: .; v_gene: TRBV24-1; j_gene: TRBJ2-2; CDR3aa: CATSDPSMDTGELFF; CDR3nt: TGTGCCACCAGTGACCCCAGTATGGACACCGGGGAGCTGTTTTTT
d_gene: .; abundance: .; v_gene: TRBV19; j_gene: TRBJ1-2; CDR3aa: CASRSENYGYTF; CDR3nt: TGTGCCAGTAGGTCTGAGAACTATGGCTACACCTTC
d_gene: .; abundance: .; v_gene: TRBV7-9; j_gene: TRBJ2-1; CDR3aa: CASSLRSWENEQFF; CDR3nt: TGTGCCAGCAGCTTAAGGTCGTGGGAGAATGAGCAGTTCTTC
d_gene: .; abundance: .; v_gene: TRBV6-5; j_gene: TRBJ1-2; CDR3aa: CASSYSQVNYGYTF; CDR3nt: TGTGCCAGCAGTTATTCACAGGTTAACTATGGCTACACCTTC
d_gene: .; abundance: .; v_gene: TRBV3-1/TRBV3-2; j_gene: TRBJ2-1; CDR3aa: CASSPTLSREVKFF; CDR3nt: TGTGCCAGCAGCCCAACCCTCTCCCGGGAAGTGAAGTTCTTC
d_gene: .; abundance: .; v_gene: TRBV3-1/TRBV3-2; j_gene: TRBJ2-7; CDR3aa: CASSQDRGHQSYEQYF; CDR3nt: TGTGCCAGCAGCCAAGATCGAGGACACCAGAGCTACGAGCAGTACTTC
d_gene: .; abundance: .; v_gene: TRBV5-1; j_gene: TRBJ2-1; CDR3aa: CASSLDGYYNEQFF; CDR3nt: TGCGCCAGCAGCTTGGACGGGTACTACAATGAGCAGTTCTTC
d_gene: TRBD2; abundance: .; v_gene: TRBV19; j_gene: TRBJ2-3; CDR3aa: CASEGGASTDTQYF; CDR3nt: TGTGCCAGCGAGGGAGGGGCAAGCACAGATACGCAGTATTTT
d_gene: .; abundance: .; v_gene: TRBV10-3; j_gene: TRBJ1-6; CDR3aa: CAISGGGNGSPLHF; CDR3nt: TGTGCCATCAGTGGGGGGGGCAATGGATCACCCCTCCACTTT
d_gene: TRBD2; abundance: .; v_gene: TRBV5-1; j_gene: TRBJ2-7; CDR3aa: CASSWGGEQYF; CDR3nt: TGCGCCAGCAGCTGGGGAGGGGAGCAGTACTTC
d_gene: .; abundance: .; v_gene: TRBV7-8; j_gene: TRBJ2-1; CDR3aa: CASSLARTRDEQFF; CDR3nt: TGTGCCAGCAGCTTAGCGCGGACTCGAGATGAGCAGTTCTTC
d_gene: .; abundance: .; v_gene: TRBV4-2; j_gene: TRBJ2-2; CDR3aa: CASSQERRNRDPTGELFF; CDR3nt: TGTGCCAGCAGCCAAGAGAGAAGGAACAGGGATCCCACCGGGGAGCTGTTTTTT
d_gene: TRBD1; abundance: .; v_gene: TRBV28; j_gene: TRBJ1-2; CDR3aa: CASSLSGGEVYGYTF; CDR3nt: TGTGCCAGCAGTTTATCAGGGGGCGAGGTCTATGGCTACACCTTC
d_gene: TRBD1; abundance: .; v_gene: TRBV19; j_gene: TRBJ1-1; CDR3aa: CATRTGPVTEAFF; CDR3nt: TGTGCCACCCGGACAGGGCCGGTCACTGAAGCTTTCTTT
d_gene: .; abundance: .; v_gene: TRBV10-3; j_gene: TRBJ2-7; CDR3aa: CATLQGKGYEQYF; CDR3nt: TGTGCCACCTTACAGGGCAAAGGGTACGAGCAGTACTTC
d_gene: .; abundance: .; v_gene: TRBV11-3; j_gene: TRBJ2-1; CDR3aa: CASSTGSGWDEQFF; CDR3nt: TGTGCCAGCAGCACCGGGTCCGGGTGGGATGAGCAGTTCTTC
d_gene: .; abundance: .; v_gene: TRBV5-8; j_gene: TRBJ1-1; CDR3aa: CASSRDRGITEAFF; CDR3nt: TGTGCCAGCAGCAGAGACCGAGGGATCACTGAAGCTTTCTTT
d_gene: .; abundance: .; v_gene: TRBV7-6; j_gene: TRBJ2-2; CDR3aa: CASSRNPSPGELFF; CDR3nt: TGTGCCAGCAGCCGCAACCCTAGCCCCGGGGAGCTGTTTTTT
d_gene: .; abundance: .; v_gene: TRBV5-6; j_gene: TRBJ1-2; CDR3aa: CASSSTLYGYTF; CDR3nt: TGTGCCAGCAGCTCGACACTTTATGGCTACACCTTC
d_gene: .; abundance: .; v_gene: TRBV4-2; j_gene: TRBJ1-6; CDR3aa: CASSQQLQGLNNSPLHF; CDR3nt: TGTGCCAGCAGCCAGCAGCTTCAGGGGCTCAATAATTCACCCCTCCACTTT
d_gene: TRBD2; abundance: .; v_gene: TRBV3-1/TRBV3-2; j_gene: TRBJ2-2; CDR3aa: CASSFPGTTGTGELFF; CDR3nt: TGTGCCAGCAGCTTTCCAGGGACTACTGGCACCGGGGAGCTGTTTTTT
d_gene: TRBD2; abundance: once; v_gene: TRBV28; j_gene: TRBJ2-7; CDR3aa: CASIYAGGDSYEQYF; CDR3nt: TGTGCCAGCATATACGCCGGGGGGGACTCCTACGAGCAGTACTTC
d_gene: .; abundance: .; v_gene: TRBV19; j_gene: TRBJ2-6; CDR3aa: CASRGRGGGANVLTF; CDR3nt: TGTGCCAGTAGGGGAAGGGGCGGCGGGGCCAACGTCCTGACTTTC
d_gene: TRBD1; abundance: .; v_gene: TRBV9; j_gene: TRBJ1-6; CDR3aa: CASSAGTGGSYNSPLHF; CDR3nt: TGTGCCAGCAGCGCCGGGACAGGGGGCTCCTATAATTCACCCCTCCACTTT
d_gene: TRBD1; abundance: once; v_gene: TRBV6-2/TRBV6-3; j_gene: TRBJ2-6; CDR3aa: CASTPKLTGVSSGANVLTF; CDR3nt: TGTGCCAGCACCCCCAAATTGACAGGGGTTAGCTCTGGGGCCAACGTCCTGACTTTC
d_gene: TRBD2; abundance: few; v_gene: TRBV4-1; j_gene: TRBJ2-1; CDR3aa: CASSREAERGAYNEQFF; CDR3nt: TGCGCCAGCAGCCGAGAGGCGGAGCGGGGCGCCTACAATGAGCAGTTCTTC
d_gene: .; abundance: once; v_gene: TRBV9; j_gene: TRBJ1-1; CDR3aa: CASSAPAKNTEAFF; CDR3nt: TGTGCCAGCAGCGCTCCAGCGAAGAACACTGAAGCTTTCTTT